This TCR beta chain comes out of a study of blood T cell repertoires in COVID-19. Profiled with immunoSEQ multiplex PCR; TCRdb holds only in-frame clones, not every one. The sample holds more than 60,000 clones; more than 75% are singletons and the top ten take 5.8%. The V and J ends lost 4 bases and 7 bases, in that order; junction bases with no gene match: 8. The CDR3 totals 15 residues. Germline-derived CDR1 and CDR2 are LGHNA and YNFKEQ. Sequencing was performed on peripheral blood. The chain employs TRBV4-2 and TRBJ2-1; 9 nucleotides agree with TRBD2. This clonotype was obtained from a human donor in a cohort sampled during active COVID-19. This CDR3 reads CASSRQASGDNEQFF. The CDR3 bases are TGTGCCAGCAGCCGGCAGGCTAGCGGGGATAATGAGCAGTTCTTC.